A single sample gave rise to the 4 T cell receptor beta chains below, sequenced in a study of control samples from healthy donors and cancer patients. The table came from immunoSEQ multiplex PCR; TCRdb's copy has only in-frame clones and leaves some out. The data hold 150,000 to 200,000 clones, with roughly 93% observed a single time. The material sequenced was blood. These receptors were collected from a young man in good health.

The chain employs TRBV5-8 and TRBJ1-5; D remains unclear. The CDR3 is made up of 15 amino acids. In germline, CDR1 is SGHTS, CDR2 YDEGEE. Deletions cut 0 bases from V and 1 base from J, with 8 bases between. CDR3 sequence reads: CASSLEGGSNQPQHF. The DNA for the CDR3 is TGTGCCAGCAGCTTGGAGGGTGGGAGCAATCAGCCCCAGCATTTT.

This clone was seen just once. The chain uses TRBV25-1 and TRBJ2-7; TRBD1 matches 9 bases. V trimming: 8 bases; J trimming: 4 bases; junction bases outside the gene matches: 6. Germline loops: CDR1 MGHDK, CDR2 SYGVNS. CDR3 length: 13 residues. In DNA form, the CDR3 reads TGTGCCAGCGGAAAGGACAGGGGTTACGAGCAGTACTTC. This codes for CASGKDRGYEQYF.

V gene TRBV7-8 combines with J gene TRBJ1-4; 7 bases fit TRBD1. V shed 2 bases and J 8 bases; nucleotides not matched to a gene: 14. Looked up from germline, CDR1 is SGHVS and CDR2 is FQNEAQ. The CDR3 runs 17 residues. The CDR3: CASSLRPGGTLREKLFF. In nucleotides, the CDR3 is TGTGCCAGCAGCTTAAGGCCAGGGGGTACATTAAGGGAAAAACTGTTTTTT.

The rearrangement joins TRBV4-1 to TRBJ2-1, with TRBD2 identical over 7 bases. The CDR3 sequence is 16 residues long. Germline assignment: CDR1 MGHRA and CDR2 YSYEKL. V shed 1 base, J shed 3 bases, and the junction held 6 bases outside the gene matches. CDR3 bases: TGCGCCAGCAGCCAAGGAGCGGGGAGGAACTACAATGAGCAGTTCTTC. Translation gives CASSQGAGRNYNEQFF.